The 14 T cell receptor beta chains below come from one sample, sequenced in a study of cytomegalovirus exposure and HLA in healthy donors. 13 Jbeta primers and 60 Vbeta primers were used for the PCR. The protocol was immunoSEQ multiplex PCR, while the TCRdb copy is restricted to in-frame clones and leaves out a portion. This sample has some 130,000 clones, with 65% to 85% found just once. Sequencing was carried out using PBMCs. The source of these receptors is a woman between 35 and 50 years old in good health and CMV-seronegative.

CDR3 DNA sequence: TGTGCCAGCAGCGTGACAGCCCCTGGCGAGCAGTACTTC. Translation gives CASSVTAPGEQYF. The chain links TRBV11-2 to TRBJ2-7; D possibly corresponds to TRBD1 (5 bases). Germline values: CDR1 SGHAT, CDR2 FQNNGV. Trimming shortened V by 5 bases and J by 6 bases, and 14 bases separated the two germline ends. This CDR3 is 13 amino acids long.

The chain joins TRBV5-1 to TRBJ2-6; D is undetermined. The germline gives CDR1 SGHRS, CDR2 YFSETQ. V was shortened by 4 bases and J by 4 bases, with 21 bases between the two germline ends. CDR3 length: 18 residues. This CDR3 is CASSPAPELFGGANVLTF. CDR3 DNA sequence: TGCGCCAGCAGCCCCGCGCCAGAGTTGTTCGGGGGGGCCAACGTCCTGACTTTC.

The CDR3 nucleotides read TGTGCCAGCAGTTACTCGACTAGCGGGGGTGAGACCCAGTACTTC. It translates to CASSYSTSGGETQYF. This sequence joins TRBV6-6 and TRBJ2-5; 12 positions agree with TRBD2. Germline V gene lookup returns CDR1 MNHNY and CDR2 SVGAGI (reference sequence). The CDR3 is 15 residues long. J gave up 5 bases and V 0 bases, and 1 base lay outside the gene matches.

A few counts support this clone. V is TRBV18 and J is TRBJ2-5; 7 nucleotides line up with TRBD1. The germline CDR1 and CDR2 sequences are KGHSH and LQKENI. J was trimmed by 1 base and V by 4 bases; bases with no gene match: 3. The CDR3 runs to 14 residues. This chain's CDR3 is CASSLGTVQETQYF. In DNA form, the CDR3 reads TGTGCCAGCTCACTAGGGACAGTCCAAGAGACCCAGTACTTC.

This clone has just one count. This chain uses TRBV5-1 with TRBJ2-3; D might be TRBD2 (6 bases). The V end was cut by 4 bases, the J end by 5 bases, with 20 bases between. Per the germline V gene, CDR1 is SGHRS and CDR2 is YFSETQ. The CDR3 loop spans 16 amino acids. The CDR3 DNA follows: TGCGCCAGCAGCCCCGGACTAACCGGTGCAGAAGATACGCAGTATTTT. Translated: CASSPGLTGAEDTQYF.

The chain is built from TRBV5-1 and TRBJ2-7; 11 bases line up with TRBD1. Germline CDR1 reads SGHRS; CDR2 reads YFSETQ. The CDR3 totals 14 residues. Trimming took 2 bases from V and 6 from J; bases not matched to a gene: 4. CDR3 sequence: CASSFGQGAAEQYF. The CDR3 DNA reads TGCGCCAGCAGCTTCGGACAGGGGGCGGCCGAGCAGTACTTC.

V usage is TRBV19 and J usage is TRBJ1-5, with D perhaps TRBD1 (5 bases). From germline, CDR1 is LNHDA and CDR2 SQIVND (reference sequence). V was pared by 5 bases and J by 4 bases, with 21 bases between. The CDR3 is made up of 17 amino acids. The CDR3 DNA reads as TGTGCCAGTAGTTTAGGGCGGAGGGGAGACGGGAATCAGCCCCAGCATTTT. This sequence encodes CASSLGRRGDGNQPQHF. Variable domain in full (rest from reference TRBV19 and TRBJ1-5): DGGITQSPKYLFRKEGQNVTLSCEQNLNHDAMYWYRQDPGQGLRLIYYSQIVNDFQKGDIAEGYSVSREKKESFPLTVTSAQKNPTAFYLCASSLGRRGDGNQPQHFGDGTRLSIL.

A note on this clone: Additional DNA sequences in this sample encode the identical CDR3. The CDR3 here is CASSLAGGDEKLFF. CDR3 bases: TGCGCCAGCAGCTTGGCCGGGGGAGATGAAAAACTGTTTTTT. The chain uses TRBV5-1 and TRBJ1-4; maybe TRBD1 (5 bases). CDR3 length: 14 residues. Trimming left V 0 bases short and J 6 bases short, with 9 bases between. Germline V gives CDR1 SGHRS, CDR2 YFSETQ.

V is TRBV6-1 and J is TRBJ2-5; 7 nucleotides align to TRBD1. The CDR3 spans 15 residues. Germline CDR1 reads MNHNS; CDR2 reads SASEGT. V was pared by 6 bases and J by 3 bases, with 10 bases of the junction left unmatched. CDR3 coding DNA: TGTGCCAGCAGCGATATACAGGGGAACAAAGAGACCCAGTACTTC. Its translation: CASSDIQGNKETQYF.

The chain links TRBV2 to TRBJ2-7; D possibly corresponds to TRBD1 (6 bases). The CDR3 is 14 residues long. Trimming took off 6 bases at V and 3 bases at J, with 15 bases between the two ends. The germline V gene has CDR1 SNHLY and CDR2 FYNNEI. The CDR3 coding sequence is TGTGCCAGCAGGGGACGACAGGCGATCTACGAGCAGTACTTC. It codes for CASRGRQAIYEQYF.

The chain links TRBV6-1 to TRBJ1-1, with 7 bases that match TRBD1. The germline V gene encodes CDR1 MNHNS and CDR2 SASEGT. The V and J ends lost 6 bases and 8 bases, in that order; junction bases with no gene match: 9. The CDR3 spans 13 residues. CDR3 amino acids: CASRNPGTAEAFF. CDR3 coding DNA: TGTGCCAGCAGGAACCCCGGGACAGCCGAAGCTTTCTTT.

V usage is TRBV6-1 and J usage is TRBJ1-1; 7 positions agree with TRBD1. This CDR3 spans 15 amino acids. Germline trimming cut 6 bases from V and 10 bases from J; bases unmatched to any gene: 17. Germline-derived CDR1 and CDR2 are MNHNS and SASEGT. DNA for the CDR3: TGTGCCAGCAGAGACTACAGGGGAAGCTCTTGGTTAGCTTTCTTT. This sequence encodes CASRDYRGSSWLAFF.

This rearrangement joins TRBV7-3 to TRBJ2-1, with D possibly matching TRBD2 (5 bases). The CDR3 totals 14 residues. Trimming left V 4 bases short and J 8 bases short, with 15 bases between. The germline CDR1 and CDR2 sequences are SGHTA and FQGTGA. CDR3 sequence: CASSWAGPGDEQFF. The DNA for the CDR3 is TGTGCCAGCAGCTGGGCGGGCCCTGGGGATGAGCAGTTCTTC. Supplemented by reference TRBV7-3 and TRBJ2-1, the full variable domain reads GAGVSQTPSNKVTEKGKYVELRCDPISGHTALYWYRQSLGQGPEFLIYFQGTGAADDSGLPNDRFFAVRPEGSVSTLKIQRTERGDSAVYLCASSWAGPGDEQFFGPGTRLTVL.

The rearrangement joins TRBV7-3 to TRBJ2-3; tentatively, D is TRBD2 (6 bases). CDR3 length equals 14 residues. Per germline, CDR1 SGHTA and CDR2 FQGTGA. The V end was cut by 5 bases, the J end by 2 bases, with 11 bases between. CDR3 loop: CASSPGRPTDTQYF. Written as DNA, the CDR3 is TGTGCCAGCAGCCCCGGGAGACCCACAGATACGCAGTATTTT.